This T cell receptor (beta chain) was found in a study of regulatory T cells in long-lasting Graves disease. Whole-study findings and limits: TRBV28 was favored in persistent disease, as were TRBJ1-2 and TRBJ2-5.

Comments on this clonotype: Its antigen remains unknown.

The CDR3 spans 15 residues. Germline trimming cut 5 bases from V and 4 bases from J; bases unmatched to any gene: 6. Germline V gene lookup returns CDR1 KGHDR and CDR2 SFDVKD. Time point in this sample: newly diagnosed GD, antithyroid drugs for less than 3 months. Extracted RNA from PBMCs served as the source of the TCR library. Libraries of TCR beta came from iRepertoire HTBI primers plus Arm-PCR of CDR3 regions. A single record per CDR3 protein comes from TCRdb applying MiXCR to the multiplex PCR reads. This sample carries 450,000 to 650,000 distinct CDR3 sequences, around 16% of them seen once, and the ten largest clones take around 25%. This sample also belongs to another study, concerning T cells in Graves' hyperthyroidism and ophthalmopathy. This second study says: The hyperthyroidism patients had all been newly diagnosed, and their disease duration was under 2 months. Their ages ranged from 18 to 65 years. With the HTBI primer set, the TCR CDR3 went through a first round of RT-PCR.

The genes are TRBV24-1 and TRBJ2-2; the match to TRBD2 covers 7 bases. This specimen consisted of peripheral blood mononuclear cells (PBMCs), obtained at new diagnosis, from a patient treated with antithyroid drugs. This sequence originates from a woman aged 35 to 60 with Graves disease. The CDR3, as DNA: TGTGCCACCAGTGGCGCGGGGGAGTCCACCGGGGAGCTGTTTTTT. It codes for CATSGAGESTGELFF.